Listed below are T cell receptor beta chains from one sample, sequenced in a study of vaccination and CD4 T cells after COVID-19. One entry per CDR3 protein, called by TCRdb with MiXCR from the PCR reads. The sample contains about 15,000 distinct CDR3 sequences, 40% to 55% of which appear only once. These receptors are not linked to any known antigen. Sequenced here: CD4+ T cells from blood, cultured in vitro, sampled before SARS-CoV-2 vaccination. The source of these receptors is a human donor who had recovered from COVID-19. CDR3s include the opening cysteine and the closing phenylalanine or tryptophan. The order of the fields is J gene, V gene, clone size, D gene, CDR3 protein, CDR3 DNA. The D gene is left open where the match is weak. The size entry is marked missing in some rows and otherwise reads once, few, many or a size class.

>TRBJ2-2|TRBV20-1|few|TRBD1
CSAPPTGKGDTGELFF
TGCAGTGCCCCACCGACAGGGAAGGGTGACACCGGGGAGCTGTTTTTT
>TRBJ2-7|TRBV20-1|few|.
CSASSGLSHYEQYF
TGCAGTGCTAGTTCAGGTCTATCCCACTACGAGCAGTACTTC
>TRBJ2-7|TRBV18|.|TRBD1
CASSSGQGASEQYF
TGTGCCAGCTCATCAGGACAGGGGGCCAGCGAGCAGTACTTC
>TRBJ2-3|TRBV11-2|.|.
CASSLDLSDTQYF
TGTGCCAGCAGCTTAGATCTCTCAGATACGCAGTATTTT
>TRBJ2-1|TRBV10-3|.|TRBD2
CAIRRTSGAGSYNEQFF
TGTGCCATCAGGCGGACTAGCGGGGCAGGCTCCTACAATGAGCAGTTCTTC
>TRBJ1-2|TRBV6-1|.|.
CASRHYSGANYGYTF
TGTGCCAGCAGACACTACTCGGGGGCTAACTATGGCTACACCTTC
>TRBJ2-7|TRBV6-2/TRBV6-3|.|.
CASSYSVRNSAYEQYF
TGTGCCAGCAGTTACTCGGTCAGGAATTCGGCCTACGAGCAGTACTTC
>TRBJ2-1|TRBV5-4|.|.
CASSLGGSSYNEQFF
TGTGCCAGCAGCTTGGGCGGATCTTCCTACAATGAGCAGTTCTTC
>TRBJ1-5|TRBV30|.|.
CAWDQGNQPQHF
TGTGCCTGGGACCAGGGCAATCAGCCCCAGCATTTT
>TRBJ2-7|TRBV7-6|once|.
CASSPQWAHEQYF
TGTGCCAGCAGCCCCCAATGGGCCCACGAGCAGTACTTC
>TRBJ2-7|TRBV7-3|.|TRBD2
CASSLWGGEQYF
TGTGCCAGCAGCTTATGGGGGGGCGAGCAGTACTTC
>TRBJ2-3|TRBV19|.|TRBD2
CASSIGEGLGDTQYF
TGTGCCAGTAGTATAGGGGAGGGCCTAGGCGATACGCAGTATTTT
>TRBJ2-1|TRBV20-1|.|.
CSAARARGEQFF
TGCAGTGCTGCCCGGGCGCGAGGGGAGCAGTTCTTC
>TRBJ1-1|TRBV3-1|.|.
CASSQEGRLADTEAFF
TGTGCCAGCAGCCAAGAGGGTAGGTTGGCGGACACTGAAGCTTTCTTT
>TRBJ2-1|TRBV11-1|few|.
CASSLGLSSSYNEQFF
TGTGCCAGCAGCTTAGGGCTTTCAAGCTCCTACAATGAGCAGTTCTTC
>TRBJ2-7|TRBV3-1|few|.
CASSQDTSSYEQYF
TGTGCCAGCAGCCAAGATACGTCGTCCTACGAGCAGTACTTC
>TRBJ1-5|TRBV20-1|.|.
CSARDRVLFNQPQHF
TGCAGTGCTAGAGATCGGGTCCTTTTCAATCAGCCCCAGCATTTT
>TRBJ2-7|TRBV20-1|.|.
CSARLRGYEQYF
TGCAGTGCTAGGCTACGGGGATACGAGCAGTACTTC
>TRBJ1-5|TRBV5-6|.|TRBD1
CASSSAGTGAFLQPQHF
TGTGCCAGCAGCTCAGCCGGGACAGGGGCTTTTTTACAGCCCCAGCATTTT
>TRBJ2-1|TRBV7-2|.|TRBD2
CASSRYSGRVGNEQFF
TGTGCCAGCAGCCGATATAGCGGGAGGGTCGGCAATGAGCAGTTCTTC
>TRBJ2-1|TRBV30|once|TRBD2
CAWRPGGGRPYNEQFF
TGTGCCTGGAGGCCCGGGGGAGGGCGCCCCTACAATGAGCAGTTCTTC
>TRBJ1-2|TRBV19|.|.
CASTEGYGYTF
TGTGCCAGTACCGAGGGTTATGGCTACACCTTC
>TRBJ2-3|TRBV20-1|.|.
CSARAQGTDTQYF
TGCAGTGCTAGAGCTCAAGGCACAGATACGCAGTATTTT
>TRBJ2-3|TRBV6-4|.|.
CASSEGKETDTQYF
TGTGCCAGCAGCGAGGGGAAGGAGACAGATACGCAGTATTTT
>TRBJ2-3|TRBV28|few|TRBD2
CASRLAGNQQRTDTQYF
TGTGCCAGCAGGCTAGCGGGGAACCAACAGCGCACAGATACGCAGTATTTT
>TRBJ2-1|TRBV24-1|.|.
CATSDSLSYNEQFF
TGTGCCACCAGTGACTCCTTATCCTACAATGAGCAGTTCTTC
>TRBJ2-5|TRBV12-3/TRBV12-4|.|.
CASSLGSDETQYF
TGTGCCAGCAGTTTAGGCAGCGACGAGACCCAGTACTTC
>TRBJ2-5|TRBV7-9|.|TRBD2
CASSLFGLAGGMETQYF
TGTGCCAGCAGCCTCTTCGGACTAGCGGGAGGGATGGAGACCCAGTACTTC
>TRBJ1-2|TRBV28|few|TRBD1
CASSSDREGGGYTF
TGTGCCAGCAGTTCAGACAGGGAGGGAGGTGGCTACACCTTC
>TRBJ1-6|TRBV6-2/TRBV6-3|.|.
CASRRDGSPLHF
TGTGCCAGCAGAAGGGACGGTTCACCCCTCCACTTT
>TRBJ2-5|TRBV25-1|few|.
CASSERAPGPVETQYF
TGTGCCAGCAGTGAAAGGGCTCCGGGCCCGGTGGAGACCCAGTACTTC
>TRBJ1-5|TRBV6-1|.|TRBD1
CASSRTGGQPQHF
TGTGCCAGCAGTAGGACAGGAGGTCAGCCCCAGCATTTT
>TRBJ2-1|TRBV6-1|.|.
CASSVDGGTYNEQFF
TGTGCCAGCAGTGTGGACGGCGGGACCTACAATGAGCAGTTCTTC
>TRBJ1-2|TRBV5-1|.|.
CASSLSGVAYGYTF
TGCGCCAGCAGCTTGTCTGGGGTAGCCTATGGCTACACCTTC
>TRBJ2-3|TRBV18|.|TRBD2
CASSPTSGSTDTQYF
TGTGCCAGCTCACCTACTAGCGGTAGCACAGATACGCAGTATTTT
>TRBJ2-2|TRBV27|few|.
CASSFGLPTGELFF
TGTGCCAGCAGTTTCGGGTTGCCCACCGGGGAGCTGTTTTTT
>TRBJ2-1|TRBV7-3|.|.
CASSLHGSGNEQFF
TGTGCCAGCAGCCTCCATGGCTCGGGGAATGAGCAGTTCTTC
>TRBJ2-1|TRBV27|.|TRBD2
CASSSATSGRRVYNEQFF
TGTGCCAGCAGTTCCGCCACTAGCGGGAGGAGAGTGTACAATGAGCAGTTCTTC
>TRBJ2-7|TRBV6-1|.|TRBD2
CASSESAGAGLAGAEQYF
TGTGCCAGCAGTGAATCCGCAGGAGCGGGACTAGCGGGAGCCGAGCAGTACTTC
>TRBJ2-7|TRBV11-3|once|.
CASSYPGGRGPSYEQYF
TGTGCCAGCAGCTACCCCGGTGGGCGGGGACCGAGCTACGAGCAGTACTTC
>TRBJ2-1|TRBV5-1|.|.
CASQVLAGSYNEQFF
TGCGCCAGCCAGGTCTTGGCCGGATCCTACAATGAGCAGTTCTTC
>TRBJ2-5|TRBV5-1|.|TRBD2
CASSFGYGGSGKETQYF
TGCGCCAGCAGCTTCGGATACGGCGGGAGTGGGAAAGAGACCCAGTACTTC